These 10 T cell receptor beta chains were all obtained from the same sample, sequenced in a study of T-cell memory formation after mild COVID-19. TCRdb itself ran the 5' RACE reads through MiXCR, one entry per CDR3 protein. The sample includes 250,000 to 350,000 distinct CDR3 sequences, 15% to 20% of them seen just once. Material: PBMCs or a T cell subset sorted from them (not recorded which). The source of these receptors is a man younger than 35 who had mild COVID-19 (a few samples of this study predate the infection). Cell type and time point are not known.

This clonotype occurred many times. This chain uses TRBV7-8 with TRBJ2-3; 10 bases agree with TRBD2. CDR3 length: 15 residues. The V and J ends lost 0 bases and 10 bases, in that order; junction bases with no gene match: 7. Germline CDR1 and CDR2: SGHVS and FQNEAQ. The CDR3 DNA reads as TGTGCCAGCAGCTTAGCAGCGGGGGGGCTCTGGGCGCAGTATTTT. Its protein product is CASSLAAGGLWAQYF.

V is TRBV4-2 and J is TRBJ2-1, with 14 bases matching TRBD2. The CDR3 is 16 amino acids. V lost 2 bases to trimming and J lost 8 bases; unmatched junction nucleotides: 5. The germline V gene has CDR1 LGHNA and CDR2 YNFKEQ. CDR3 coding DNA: TGTGCCAGCAGCCAACGGACTAGCGGGGGGAGTGATGAGCAGTTCTTC. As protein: CASSQRTSGGSDEQFF.

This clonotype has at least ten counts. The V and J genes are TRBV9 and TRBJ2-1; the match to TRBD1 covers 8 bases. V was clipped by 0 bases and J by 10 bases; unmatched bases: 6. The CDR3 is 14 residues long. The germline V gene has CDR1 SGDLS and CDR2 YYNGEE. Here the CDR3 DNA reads TGTGCCAGCAGCGTAGGGACAGGGAGAGGGGAGCAGTTCTTC. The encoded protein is CASSVGTGRGEQFF.

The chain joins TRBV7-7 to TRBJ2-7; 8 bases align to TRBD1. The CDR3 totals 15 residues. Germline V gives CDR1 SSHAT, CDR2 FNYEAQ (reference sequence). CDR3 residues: CASRNTGGSSYEQYV. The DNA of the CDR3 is TGTGCTAGCAGAAATACAGGGGGTAGCTCCTACGAGCAGTACGTC.

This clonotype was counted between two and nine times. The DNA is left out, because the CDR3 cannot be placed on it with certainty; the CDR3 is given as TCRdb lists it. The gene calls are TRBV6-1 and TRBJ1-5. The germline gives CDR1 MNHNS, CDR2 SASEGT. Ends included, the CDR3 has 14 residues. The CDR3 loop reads CASSSTLGYQPQHF.

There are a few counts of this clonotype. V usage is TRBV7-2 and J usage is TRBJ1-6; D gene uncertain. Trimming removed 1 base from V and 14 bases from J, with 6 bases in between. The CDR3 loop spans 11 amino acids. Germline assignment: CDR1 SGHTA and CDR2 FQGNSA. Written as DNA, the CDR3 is TGTGCCAGCAGCTTAGGGGTTGCCCTCCACTTT. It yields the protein CASSLGVALHF.

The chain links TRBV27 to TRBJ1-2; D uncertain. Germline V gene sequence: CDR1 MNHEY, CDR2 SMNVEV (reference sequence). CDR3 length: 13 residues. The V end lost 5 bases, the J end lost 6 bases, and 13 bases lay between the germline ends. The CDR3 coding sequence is TGTGCCAGCAGTGCCGTTGGTAGGGATGGCTACACCTTC. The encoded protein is CASSAVGRDGYTF.

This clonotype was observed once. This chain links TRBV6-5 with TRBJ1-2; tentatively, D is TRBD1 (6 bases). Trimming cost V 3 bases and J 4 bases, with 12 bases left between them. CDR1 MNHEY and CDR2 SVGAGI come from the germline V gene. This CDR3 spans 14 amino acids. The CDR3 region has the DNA TGTGCCAGCAGTTATACAGGGCAGAGCTATGGCTACACCTTC. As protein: CASSYTGQSYGYTF.

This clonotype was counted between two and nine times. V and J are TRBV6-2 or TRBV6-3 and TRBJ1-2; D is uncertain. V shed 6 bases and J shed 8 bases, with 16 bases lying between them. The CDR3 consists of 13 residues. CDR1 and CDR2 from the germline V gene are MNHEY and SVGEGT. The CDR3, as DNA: TGTGCCAGCAGAAGAGACGGACGGTGGGGCTACACCTTC. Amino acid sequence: CASRRDGRWGYTF.

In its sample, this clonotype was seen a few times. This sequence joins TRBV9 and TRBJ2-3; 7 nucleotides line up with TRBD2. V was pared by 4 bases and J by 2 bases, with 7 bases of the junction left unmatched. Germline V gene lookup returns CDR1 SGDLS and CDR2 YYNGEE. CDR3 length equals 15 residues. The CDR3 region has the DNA TGTGCCAGCAGCCCCGGGGGGACTACCACAGATACGCAGTATTTT. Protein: CASSPGGTTTDTQYF.